The 5 T cell receptor beta chains below were found in one sample sequenced in a study of shared clonotypes between healthy human individuals. CD45RO-negative, CCR7-selected cells formed the naive CD8 fraction, which excluded terminally differentiated effector memory CD45RA+ cells. Assay: immunoSEQ multiplex PCR; the TCRdb copy retains only in-frame clones and omits some. Of about 2 million clones listed, roughly 95% are singletons. The sample comprised naive CD8+ T cells sorted from blood. These receptors came from a young man in good health.

The chain employs TRBV5-6 and TRBJ1-1; D gene uncertain. The CDR3 extends over 12 amino acids. The germline CDR1 and CDR2 sequences are SGHDT and YYEEEE. The V gene lost 5 bases and the J gene lost 6 bases, with 11 bases spanning the gap. CDR3 amino acids: CASRLGGAEAFF. The CDR3 DNA is TGTGCCAGCAGGCTCGGTGGTGCTGAAGCTTTCTTT.

The rearrangement links TRBV10-1 to TRBJ2-1; no definite D call. This CDR3 is built from 13 residues. CDR1 and CDR2 from the germline V gene are WNHNN and SYGVQD (reference sequence). V lost 0 bases and J lost 8, with 8 bases in between. Here the CDR3 reads CASSESEFDEQFF. CDR3 DNA sequence: TGCGCCAGCAGTGAGTCGGAGTTCGATGAGCAGTTCTTC.

DNA of the CDR3: TGTGCCAGCAGCTTGGGGAGGGCTAGCGGCCAGCAAGAGACCCAGTACTTC. It codes for CASSLGRASGQQETQYF. This sequence joins TRBV7-9 and TRBJ2-5; 7 positions agree with TRBD2. The CDR3 totals 17 residues. In germline, CDR1 is SEHNR, CDR2 FQNEAQ (reference sequence). With 3 bases clipped from V and 2 bases from J, the junction kept 12 bases outside the gene matches.

The J gene is TRBJ1-1, the V gene TRBV5-1, with 8 bases that match TRBD1. Germline V lookup: CDR1 SGHRS, CDR2 YFSETQ. V gave up 4 bases and J gave up 0 bases; unmatched junction bases: 5. The CDR3 totals 15 residues. CDR3 amino acids: CASSGGQALNTEAFF. Written as DNA, the CDR3 is TGCGCCAGCAGCGGGGGACAGGCGTTGAACACTGAAGCTTTCTTT.

The sample holds one count of this clone. Different DNA sequences within this sample yield the same CDR3. This rearrangement joins TRBV28 to TRBJ1-5; maybe TRBD1 (5 bases). V lost 3 bases and J 5 bases, leaving 11 bases between the germline ends. Germline assignment: CDR1 MDHEN and CDR2 SYDVKM. This CDR3 spans 14 amino acids. CDR3 coding DNA: TGTGCCAGCAGTTTTGGGCAGGGATATCAGCCCCAGCATTTT. Translation gives CASSFGQGYQPQHF. The full variable domain, rest sourced from reference TRBV28 and TRBJ1-5, is DVKVTQSSRYLVKRTGEKVFLECVQDMDHENMFWYRQDPGLGLRLIYFSYDVKMKEKGDIPEGYSVSREKKERFSLILESASTNQTSMYLCASSFGQGYQPQHFGDGTRLSIL.